This T cell receptor beta chain was identified during a study of neurological immune-mediated disorders. Documented time point: technical triplicate 2. The sorted libraries were made from over 800,000 CD4+ or CD8+ T cells. The CDR3 runs to 12 residues. Germline CDR1 and CDR2: MGHDK and SYGVNS. Trimming stripped 1 base from V and 8 bases from J, with 6 bases between. The cDNA was generated through 5'RACE incorporating 10-nucleotide random UMIs. TCRdb re-analysed the 5' RACE reads in MiXCR, keeping a single row per CDR3 protein. This table has roughly 32,000 distinct CDR3 sequences, about an eighth appearing once. Sample share makes this clonotype medium-sized.

The TCR sequence derives from a female donor with HTLV-1-associated myelopathy (HAM/TSP). This chain uses TRBV25-1 with TRBJ1-3; D remains ambiguous. Sequencing input: CD4+ T cells from blood. The CDR3 nucleotides are TGTGCCAGCAGTGAATTTCGGGACACCATATATTTT. Protein product: CASSEFRDTIYF.